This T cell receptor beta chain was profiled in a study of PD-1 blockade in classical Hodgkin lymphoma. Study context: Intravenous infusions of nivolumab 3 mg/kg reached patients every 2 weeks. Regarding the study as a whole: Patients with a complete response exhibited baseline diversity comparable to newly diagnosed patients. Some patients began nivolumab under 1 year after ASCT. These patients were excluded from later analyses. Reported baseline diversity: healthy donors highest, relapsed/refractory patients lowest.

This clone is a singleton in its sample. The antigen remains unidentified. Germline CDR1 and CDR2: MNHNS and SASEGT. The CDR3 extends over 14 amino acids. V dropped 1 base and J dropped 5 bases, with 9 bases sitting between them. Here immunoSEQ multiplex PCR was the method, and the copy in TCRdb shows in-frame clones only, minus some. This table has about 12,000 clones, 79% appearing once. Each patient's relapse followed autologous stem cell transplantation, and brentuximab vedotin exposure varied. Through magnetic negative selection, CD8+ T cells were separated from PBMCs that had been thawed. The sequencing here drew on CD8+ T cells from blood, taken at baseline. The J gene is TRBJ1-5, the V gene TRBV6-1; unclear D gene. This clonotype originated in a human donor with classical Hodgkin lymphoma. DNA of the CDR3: TGTGCCAGCAGTGAAGTGGAGGCTTATCAGCCCCAGCATTTT. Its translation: CASSEVEAYQPQHF.